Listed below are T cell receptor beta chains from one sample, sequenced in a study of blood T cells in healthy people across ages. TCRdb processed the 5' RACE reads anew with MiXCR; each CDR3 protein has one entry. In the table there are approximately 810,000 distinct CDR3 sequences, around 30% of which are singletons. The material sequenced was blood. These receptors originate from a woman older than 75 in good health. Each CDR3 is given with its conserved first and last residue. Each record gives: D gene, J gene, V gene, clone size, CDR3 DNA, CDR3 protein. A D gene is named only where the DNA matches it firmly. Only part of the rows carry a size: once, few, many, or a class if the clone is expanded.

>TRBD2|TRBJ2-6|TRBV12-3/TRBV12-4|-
TGTGCCAGCACCTTAGCGGGAGGGCTCCTCTCTGGGGCCAACGTCCTGACTTTC
CASTLAGGLLSGANVLTF
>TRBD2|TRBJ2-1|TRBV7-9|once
TGTGCCAGCACCCGGGCTAGCGGGGGGCCCCCCCTTCGGAATGAGCAGTTCTTC
CASTRASGGPPLRNEQFF
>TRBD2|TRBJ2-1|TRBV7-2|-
TGTGCCAGCAGCCGTAGCGGGAGTGTCTATGAGCAGTTCTTC
CASSRSGSVYEQFF
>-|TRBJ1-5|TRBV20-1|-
TGCAGTGCTAGTACAGGGAAGCCGAATCAGCCCCAGCATTTT
CSASTGKPNQPQHF
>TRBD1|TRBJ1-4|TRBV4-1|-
TGCGCCTGCAGCCAAGGTAGAGGGGGCGGGAATGAAAAACTGTTTTTT
CACSQGRGGGNEKLFF
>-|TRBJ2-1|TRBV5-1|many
TGCGCCAGCAGTTCAGGGATTCTCTCCTACAATGAGCAGTTCTTC
CASSSGILSYNEQFF
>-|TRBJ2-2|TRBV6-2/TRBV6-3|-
TGTGCGATAAGACAGGCGAACACCGGGGAGCTGTTTTTT
CAIRQANTGELFF
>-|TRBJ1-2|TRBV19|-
TGTGCCAGTAGGTTTGACAAAAACTATGGCTACACCTTC
CASRFDKNYGYTF
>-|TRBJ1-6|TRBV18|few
TGTGCCAGCTCACTAAACCGGGACCGAGGTGGGAATTCACCCCTCCACTTT
CASSLNRDRGGNSPLHF
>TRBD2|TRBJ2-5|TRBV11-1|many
TGTGCCAGCAGCCTAGAGCGGGGGGGCAGAGAGACCCAGTACTTC
CASSLERGGRETQYF
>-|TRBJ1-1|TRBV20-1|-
TGCAGTGCTAGCAGGGGATGGGGGAACACTGAAGCTTTCTTT
CSASRGWGNTEAFF
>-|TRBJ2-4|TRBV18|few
TGTGCCAGCTCACCAGGGCAGTACTTAGTCAAAAACATTCAGTACTTC
CASSPGQYLVKNIQYF
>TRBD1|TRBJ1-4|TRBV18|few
TGTGCCAGCTCCGAGGGGGCCACCGCAACTAATGAAAAACTGTTTTTT
CASSEGATATNEKLFF
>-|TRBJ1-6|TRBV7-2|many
TGTGCCAGCAGCCCCTCTGGGCCATCACCCCTCCACTTT
CASSPSGPSPLHF
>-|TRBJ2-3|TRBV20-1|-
TGCAGTGCTAGAACGGGGCTAGCGAGCACAGATACGCAGTATTTT
CSARTGLASTDTQYF
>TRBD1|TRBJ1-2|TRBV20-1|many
TGCAGTGCTAGAGAGGGGACAGGGACGGACGGCTACACCTTC
CSAREGTGTDGYTF
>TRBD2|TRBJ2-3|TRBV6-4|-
TGTGCCAGCAGTGAACAGCGGGGGGGAACAGATACGCAGTATTTT
CASSEQRGGTDTQYF
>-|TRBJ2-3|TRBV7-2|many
TGTGCCAGCAGCTCCCCATTGGGCGGGGTCACAGATACGCAGTATTTT
CASSSPLGGVTDTQYF
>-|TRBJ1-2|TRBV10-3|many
TGTGCCATCAGTGGAGACAGTAACTATGGCTACACCTTC
CAISGDSNYGYTF
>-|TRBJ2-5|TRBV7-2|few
TGTGCCTGCAGCCCCTCGGGCAAAGAGACCCGGTACTTC
CACSPSGKETRYF
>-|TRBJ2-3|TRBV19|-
TGTGCCAGTAGTATAGGTAGGGGAGATACGCAGTATTTT
CASSIGRGDTQYF
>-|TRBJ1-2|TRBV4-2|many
TGTGCCAGCAGCCAAGGGGGCAGGGATGGCTACACCTTC
CASSQGGRDGYTF
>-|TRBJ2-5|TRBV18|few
TGTGCCAGCTCACCATGGGGAACAGAGCAAGAGACCCAGTACTTC
CASSPWGTEQETQYF
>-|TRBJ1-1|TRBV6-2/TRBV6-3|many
TGTGCCAGCCGGACAGACGGCACTGAAGCTTTCTTT
CASRTDGTEAFF
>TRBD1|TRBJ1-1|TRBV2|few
TGTGCCAGTACAGGGGGGTGGGCTGAAGCTTTCTTT
CASTGGWAEAFF
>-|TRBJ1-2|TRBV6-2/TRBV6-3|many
TGTGCCAGCGTCAACAGGGTAGAGGTTGGCTACACCTTC
CASVNRVEVGYTF
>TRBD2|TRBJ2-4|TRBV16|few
TGTGCCAGCAGCCCCTGGACTAGCGGGGACAAAAACATTCAGTACTTC
CASSPWTSGDKNIQYF
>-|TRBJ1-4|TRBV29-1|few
TGCAGCGTCACAGGCGGAGTACACGATGAAAAACTGTTTTTT
CSVTGGVHDEKLFF
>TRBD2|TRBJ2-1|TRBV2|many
TGTGCCAGCAGTGCCTGGACTAGCGGCTCCTACAATGAGCAGTTCTTC
CASSAWTSGSYNEQFF
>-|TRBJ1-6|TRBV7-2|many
TGTGCCAGCAGCTTCTCCGGACAGTATAATTCACCCCTCCACTTT
CASSFSGQYNSPLHF
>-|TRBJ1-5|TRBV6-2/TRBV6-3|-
TGTGCCAGCAGTCACTCGAGGGGTAGCAATCAGCCCCAGCATTTT
CASSHSRGSNQPQHF
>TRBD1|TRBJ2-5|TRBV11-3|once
TGTGCCAGCAGCGACAGGGGTGGAAAGACCCAGTACTTC
CASSDRGGKTQYF
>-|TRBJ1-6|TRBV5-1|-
TGCGCCAGCAGCTTGGAATTGGTCGGGTCTTTCTCACCCCTCCACTTT
CASSLELVGSFSPLHF
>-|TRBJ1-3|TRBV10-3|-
TGTGCCATCAGTGACGCATCTGGAAACACCATATATTTT
CAISDASGNTIYF
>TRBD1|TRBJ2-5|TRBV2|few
TGTGCCAGCAGTGGACAGGGGGGAGGGCGAGAGACCCAGTACTTC
CASSGQGGGRETQYF
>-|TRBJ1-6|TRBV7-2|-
TGTGCCAGCAGCTCTGGGTCAGCTTCAAGCTCCTATAATTCACCCCTCCACTTT
CASSSGSASSSYNSPLHF
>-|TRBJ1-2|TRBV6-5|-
TGTGCCAGCAGCAAGCTTGGGATCCCGGAAGGCTACACCTTC
CASSKLGIPEGYTF
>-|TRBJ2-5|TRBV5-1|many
TGCGCCAGCTGCTACGGGGGCAGGGAGACCCAGTACTTC
CASCYGGRETQYF
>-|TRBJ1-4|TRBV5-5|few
TGTGCCAGCAGCCTTAGAACTGAAAAACTGTTTTTT
CASSLRTEKLFF
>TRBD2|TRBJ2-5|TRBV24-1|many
TGTGCCACCAGTGGGGTTTCGGGACTAGCGGGGAGTTACCAAGAGACCCAGTACTTC
CATSGVSGLAGSYQETQYF